Below, one TCR beta chain is given with its context. The table lists this clonotype with many counts. Its cognate antigen has yet to be identified. Within one base of it there is no much larger clone, and no base qualities were kept. TCRdb records Illumina HiSeq 1500 as the sequencer. The public reads were quality trimmed at Q25 with fastp and then assembled into clones with MiXCR by TCRdb, keeping productive beta chains. Every distinct CDR3 protein forms one entry, paired with its most common genes and DNA. This sample has some 77,000 distinct CDR3 sequences in its table, and roughly 3.5% of those were observed once. The ten largest clones take up over 4.5% of the sample. This record comes from a study of T cell repertoires in cytomegalovirus infection (dated by TCRdb to about 2019). Context from the whole study: Donor HLA type was relevant to the analysis, as public TCR beta signatures indicated carriage of CMV infection together with the matching HLA type.

Results and caveats for the whole study, not just this receptor: Cumulative frequency of public TCR beta family members discriminated carriers of CMV infection plus the relevant HLA type in this cohort and an independent 352-donor cohort. The ex vivo response was dominated by HLA-C-restricted CMV-specific TCR beta clonotypes, which also provided the single most frequent clonotype in two of eight donors.

The source material was PBMCs. This TCR was sampled from a human donor in good health (CMV status not recorded). Some clones in this sample may be carry-over from other donors' samples.

The nucleotide sequence is TGTGCCAGCAGTTTAATGGCAGGCAATCAGCCCCAGCATTTT. The translation is CASSLMAGNQPQHF. The receptor chain draws on TRBV12-3 or TRBV12-4 and TRBJ1-5, with the D gene too uncertain to name. Trimming at the junction amounts to 2 bases on V and 2 bases on J, and the germline ends lie 7 bases apart. The CDR3, from cysteine to phenylalanine, totals 14 residues. Only the CDR3 DNA is retained, 42 bases long and in frame from the first base.